This TCR beta chain is from a study of shared clonotypes between healthy human individuals. Across the study: CD4 naive and memory got three plates each, CD8 naive two, CD8 memory one.

CD45RO-negative cells were positively selected for CCR7, leaving out terminally differentiated effector memory CD45RA+ cells. Points from the study as a whole: A generally larger estimated richness was seen in naive subsets than in memory subsets. Sequencing depth was expected to affect clonotype sharing among donors.

Here immunoSEQ multiplex PCR was the method, and the copy in TCRdb shows in-frame clones only, minus some. The table lists about 590,000 clones, 95% to 96% of them singletons. Of note for this clone: Its antigen is still unknown.

The CDR3 is 18 residues long. Per germline, CDR1 SGHDN and CDR2 FVKESK. Trimming removed 0 bases from V and 9 bases from J; junction bases left unmatched: 15. The sequence was obtained from a woman aged 25 to 39 in good health. Sequences were obtained from naive CD8+ T cells sorted from blood. The chain links TRBV14 to TRBJ2-7; the match to TRBD2 covers 12 bases. DNA for the CDR3: TGTGCCAGCAGCCAAGATTTTGGGGGATCGACTAGCGGGAGAGGGCAGTACTTC. Protein sequence: CASSQDFGGSTSGRGQYF. The whole variable domain, filled in from reference TRBV14 and TRBJ2-7, reads EAGVTQFPSHSVIEKGQTVTLRCDPISGHDNLYWYRRVMGKEIKFLLHFVKESKQDESGMPNNRFLAERTGGTYSTLKVQPAELEDSGVYFCASSQDFGGSTSGRGQYFGPGTRLTVT.